These T cell receptor beta chains were read from a single sample in a study of blood T cell repertoires in COVID-19. Using immunoSEQ multiplex PCR, the repertoire was profiled, and TCRdb retains in-frame clones only, with some absent. Among a few hundred thousand clones listed, roughly 77% were seen once. Source material: peripheral blood. The receptors here all came from a human donor with acute or convalescent COVID-19. The donor label of this sample is uncertain. The CDR3 runs from the conserved cysteine through the conserved F or W. D genes are given only for firm matches. Some rows have no size entry. The others give once, few or many, or a class for an expanded clone.

clone size	V gene	J gene	D gene	CDR3 protein	CDR3 DNA
NA	TRBV5-4	TRBJ1-6	NA	CASSEDSHNSPLHF	TGTGCCAGCAGCGAGGACAGTCATAATTCACCCCTCCACTTT
NA	TRBV7-9	TRBJ2-1	TRBD2	CASSPQGAGVYEQFF	TGTGCCAGCAGCCCCCAAGGGGCGGGAGTATATGAGCAGTTCTTC
NA	TRBV6-5	TRBJ1-6	NA	CASSSLGYNSPLHF	TGTGCCAGCAGTTCACTAGGGTATAATTCACCCCTCCACTTT
few	TRBV19	TRBJ2-7	NA	CASSGQIGSSYEQYF	TGTGCCAGTAGTGGTCAAATCGGTAGCTCCTACGAGCAGTACTTC
NA	TRBV2	TRBJ2-5	NA	CATPEAPRETQYF	TGTGCCACCCCTGAAGCTCCGAGGGAGACCCAGTACTTC
NA	TRBV28	TRBJ1-2	TRBD1	CASRMGQGGGYTF	TGTGCCAGCCGTATGGGACAGGGAGGTGGCTACACCTTC
many	TRBV19	TRBJ1-2	TRBD1	CASSQTGDYGYTF	TGTGCCAGTAGCCAAACAGGGGACTATGGCTACACCTTC
NA	TRBV28	TRBJ1-1	TRBD1	CASSLRDRVPEAFF	TGTGCCAGCAGTTTACGGGACAGGGTGCCTGAAGCTTTCTTT
NA	TRBV10-3	TRBJ2-1	TRBD2	CAISPFGSGSDEQFF	TGTGCCATCAGCCCATTCGGTAGCGGGAGCGATGAGCAGTTCTTC
NA	TRBV10-2	TRBJ2-7	TRBD2	CASSPGTSSERYEQYF	TGCGCCAGCAGTCCCGGGACTAGCTCAGAACGGTACGAGCAGTACTTC
NA	TRBV7-6	TRBJ2-7	NA	CVTGQSYEQYF	TGTGTCACAGGTCAGTCCTACGAGCAGTACTTC
few	TRBV7-8	TRBJ2-7	NA	CASSLFRVHEQYF	TGTGCCAGCAGCTTATTTCGGGTTCACGAGCAGTACTTC
once	TRBV3-1/TRBV3-2	TRBJ2-5	TRBD2	CASSPWTSWAQETQYF	TGTGCCAGCAGCCCCTGGACTAGTTGGGCCCAAGAGACCCAGTACTTC
once	TRBV29-1	TRBJ2-2	NA	CSVFGSGGLTGELFF	TGCAGCGTTTTTGGTAGTGGGGGCCTAACCGGGGAGCTGTTTTTT
NA	TRBV2	TRBJ1-5	NA	CASRGEGNQPQHF	TGTGCCAGCCGGGGGGAGGGCAATCAGCCCCAGCATTTT
NA	TRBV10-1	TRBJ2-7	NA	CASSEWRGSSYEQYF	TGCGCCAGCAGTGAGTGGCGGGGAAGCTCCTACGAGCAGTACTTC
many	TRBV29-1	TRBJ2-2	TRBD1	CSVRDSLPTGELFF	TGCAGCGTCCGGGACAGTCTCCCCACCGGGGAGCTGTTTTTT
NA	TRBV27	TRBJ1-1	TRBD1	CASSRTGFTEAFF	TGTGCCAGCAGTCGGACAGGGTTTACTGAAGCTTTCTTT
few	TRBV5-6	TRBJ1-6	TRBD1	CASRLWGQGAWHSPLHF	TGTGCCAGCCGCCTTTGGGGACAGGGGGCCTGGCATTCACCCCTCCACTTT
NA	TRBV30	TRBJ1-6	NA	CAWTPGNSPLHF	TGTGCCTGGACACCGGGTAATTCACCCCTCCACTTT
NA	TRBV29-1	TRBJ2-6	NA	CSVDIRSSGANVLTF	TGCAGCGTTGATATCCGTTCCTCTGGGGCCAACGTCCTGACTTTC
NA	TRBV5-4	TRBJ2-1	NA	CASSLGKGYYNEQFF	TGTGCCAGCAGCTTGGGCAAGGGGTACTACAATGAGCAGTTCTTC
few	TRBV6-5	TRBJ1-2	NA	CASSFGTNYGYTF	TGTGCCAGCAGTTTTGGCACTAACTATGGCTACACCTTC
NA	TRBV19	TRBJ2-2	NA	CASSSGLVNTGELFF	TGTGCCAGTAGTTCGGGACTGGTGAACACCGGGGAGCTGTTTTTT
NA	TRBV19	TRBJ2-1	TRBD1	CASSKGTGSYNEQFF	TGTGCCAGTAGTAAGGGGACAGGGTCCTACAATGAGCAGTTCTTC